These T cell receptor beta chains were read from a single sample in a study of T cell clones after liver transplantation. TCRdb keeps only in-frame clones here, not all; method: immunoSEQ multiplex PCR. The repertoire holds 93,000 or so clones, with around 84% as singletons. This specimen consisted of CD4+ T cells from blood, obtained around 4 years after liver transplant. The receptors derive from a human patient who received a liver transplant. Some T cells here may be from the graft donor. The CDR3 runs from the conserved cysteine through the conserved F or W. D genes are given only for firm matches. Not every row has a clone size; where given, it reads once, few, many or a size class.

CASRSWQGAAGANVLTF	TGTGCCAGCAGGAGTTGGCAGGGGGCAGCTGGGGCCAACGTCCTGACTTTC	TRBD1	many	TRBV27	TRBJ2-6
CAISYGSTEAFF	TGTGCCATCAGTTACGGGAGCACTGAAGCTTTCTTT	-	few	TRBV10-3	TRBJ1-1
CASSLMGPSGTNYGYTF	TGTGCCAGCAGCTTAATGGGACCGAGTGGGACCAACTATGGCTACACCTTC	-	-	TRBV5-6	TRBJ1-2
CASSLKPATGELFF	TGTGCCAGCAGCTTAAAACCCGCCACCGGGGAGCTGTTTTTT	-	few	TRBV11-2	TRBJ2-2
CASSLRQNEKLFF	TGTGCCAGCAGCTTGAGGCAGAATGAAAAACTGTTTTTT	-	-	TRBV5-6	TRBJ1-4
CASSFGGQYEQYF	TGCGCCAGCAGCTTCGGCGGACAGTACGAGCAGTACTTC	-	few	TRBV5-1	TRBJ2-7
CASSPGTGYNEQFF	TGCGCCAGCAGCCCTGGGACAGGGTATAATGAGCAGTTCTTC	TRBD1	-	TRBV5-1	TRBJ2-1
CASKGAGINQPQHF	TGTGCCAGCAAAGGGGCAGGGATAAATCAGCCCCAGCATTTT	-	-	TRBV28	TRBJ1-5
CGGRAGQELTPQHF	TGTGGGGGCAGGGCCGGACAGGAACTGACGCCCCAGCATTTT	-	-	TRBV21-1	TRBJ1-5
CASRNLGGADNEQFF	TGTGCCAGCAGAAACCTGGGTGGCGCTGACAATGAGCAGTTCTTC	-	-	TRBV7-3	TRBJ2-1
CASSATSGVTGELFF	TGTGCCAGCAGCGCGACTAGCGGGGTCACCGGGGAGCTGTTTTTT	TRBD2	-	TRBV9	TRBJ2-2
CASRPTSGRDNEQFF	TGCGCCAGCAGACCGACTAGCGGGAGGGACAATGAGCAGTTCTTC	TRBD2	-	TRBV5-1	TRBJ2-1
CASSLTGAAQPQHF	TGTGCCAGCAGTTTAACAGGGGCAGCTCAGCCCCAGCATTTT	TRBD1	few	TRBV6-5	TRBJ1-5
CASSRDRGLNEQYF	TGTGCCAGCAGCCGGGACAGGGGATTAAACGAGCAGTACTTC	TRBD1	-	TRBV7-6	TRBJ2-7
CASSQVGGVPYEQYF	TGTGCCAGCAGCCAAGTGGGGGGAGTGCCCTACGAGCAGTACTTC	-	-	TRBV14	TRBJ2-7
CASSQLAGGLGGTDTQYF	TGTGCCAGCAGCCAACTAGCGGGAGGGCTAGGGGGGACAGATACGCAGTATTTT	TRBD2	-	TRBV4-2	TRBJ2-3
CASSLGRTSYEQYF	TGTGCCAGCAGCTTAGGAAGAACTTCCTACGAGCAGTACTTC	-	-	TRBV11-2	TRBJ2-7
CASSRDRDYGYTF	TGTGCCAGCAGTAGGGACAGGGACTATGGCTACACCTTC	TRBD1	-	TRBV6-6	TRBJ1-2
CASTTDREEGSPLHF	TGTGCCAGCACCACCGACAGGGAGGAAGGATCACCCCTCCACTTT	TRBD1	-	TRBV5-6	TRBJ1-6
CASSRGGQASNQPQHF	TGTGCCAGTAGTAGGGGGGGACAGGCTAGCAATCAGCCCCAGCATTTT	TRBD1	-	TRBV19	TRBJ1-5
CASTAPVADTQYF	TGTGCCAGCACCGCTCCAGTTGCAGATACGCAGTATTTT	-	once	TRBV6-6	TRBJ2-3
CASSPDTNYGYTF	TGTGCCAGCAGCCCCGACACGAACTATGGCTACACCTTC	-	once	TRBV7-6	TRBJ1-2
CASSSKRTGAYEQYF	TGTGCCAGCAGCTCAAAAAGGACAGGGGCCTACGAGCAGTACTTC	TRBD1	-	TRBV11-2	TRBJ2-7
CASSRDSYGKAFF	TGTGCCAGCAGCCGGGACAGCTACGGGAAAGCTTTCTTT	TRBD1	once	TRBV11-2	TRBJ1-1
CASSLANTRRVWQETQYF	TGCGCCAGCAGCTTGGCCAATACCAGGAGAGTGTGGCAAGAGACCCAGTACTTC	-	-	TRBV5-1	TRBJ2-5
CASSLVPGSWQFF	TGTGCCAGCAGCTTAGTTCCGGGAAGTTGGCAGTTCTTC	-	-	TRBV11-3	TRBJ2-1
CASSFAAVNTEAFF	TGCGCCAGCAGCTTCGCAGCGGTGAACACTGAAGCTTTCTTT	-	-	TRBV5-1	TRBJ1-1
CASSIGQGEKLFF	TGTGCCAGCAGCATAGGACAGGGTGAAAAACTGTTTTTT	TRBD1	-	TRBV7-9	TRBJ1-4
CASTPSGSGNTIYF	TGTGCCAGCACCCCTTCCGGCTCTGGAAACACCATATATTTT	-	-	TRBV7-9	TRBJ1-3
CAWSRQSNTEAFF	TGTGCCTGGAGTCGCCAGTCCAACACTGAAGCTTTCTTT	-	-	TRBV30	TRBJ1-1
CASSFLDTQYF	TGCGCCAGCAGCTTTTTGGATACGCAGTATTTT	-	-	TRBV5-1	TRBJ2-3
CASSLTGSPPGGNGYTF	TGTGCCAGCAGCCTGACAGGTTCTCCACCTGGGGGCAATGGCTACACCTTC	-	once	TRBV6-4	TRBJ1-2
CASSPAGTASSYEQYF	TGTGCCAGCAGCCCGGCCGGGACGGCGAGCTCCTACGAGCAGTACTTC	-	-	TRBV27	TRBJ2-7
CASSLATQKYGYTF	TGCGCCAGCAGCTTGGCAACACAGAAATATGGCTACACCTTC	-	-	TRBV5-1	TRBJ1-2
CASSQDSGAGNNQPQHF	TGCGCCAGCAGCCAAGATTCGGGGGCTGGGAACAATCAGCCCCAGCATTTT	-	-	TRBV4-1	TRBJ1-5
CSVEAWDRGQPFNYGYTF	TGCAGCGTTGAAGCCTGGGACAGGGGTCAACCTTTTAACTATGGCTACACCTTC	TRBD1	-	TRBV29-1	TRBJ1-2
CASSEIQGIHEQYF	TGTGCCAGCAGTGAGATTCAGGGAATTCACGAGCAGTACTTC	-	-	TRBV25-1	TRBJ2-7
CASSPIQGVQETQYF	TGTGCCAGCAGTCCAATACAGGGGGTCCAAGAGACCCAGTACTTC	TRBD1	-	TRBV27	TRBJ2-5
CASSLPGQRYGYTF	TGTGCCAGCAGCCTTCCCGGACAGAGATATGGCTACACCTTC	-	-	TRBV5-4	TRBJ1-2
CASRVVQVNGNTIYF	TGTGCCAGCAGGGTAGTACAGGTTAACGGAAACACCATATATTTT	-	-	TRBV6-4	TRBJ1-3
CASSKTGQGLQETQYF	TGTGCCAGTAGTAAAACAGGACAGGGGCTCCAAGAGACCCAGTACTTC	TRBD1	-	TRBV19	TRBJ2-5
CASSQLGLAGAYEQYF	TGTGCCAGCAGCCAATTGGGACTAGCGGGGGCCTACGAGCAGTACTTC	TRBD2	once	TRBV14	TRBJ2-7
CASSPWTGGGTEAFF	TGCGCCAGCAGCCCGTGGACAGGGGGCGGGACTGAAGCTTTCTTT	TRBD1	-	TRBV5-1	TRBJ1-1
CASSIGFPYEQYF	TGTGCCAGTAGTATCGGGTTCCCCTACGAGCAGTACTTC	-	-	TRBV19	TRBJ2-7
CASSLGVSTDTQYF	TGCGCCAGCAGCTTAGGGGTTAGCACAGATACGCAGTATTTT	-	once	TRBV5-1	TRBJ2-3
CASSFGLAGSSYEQYF	TGTGCCAGCAGCTTCGGACTAGCGGGTAGCTCCTACGAGCAGTACTTC	TRBD2	-	TRBV7-8	TRBJ2-7
CASSRGADEKLFF	TGTGCCAGCAGCCGGGGGGCCGATGAAAAACTGTTTTTT	-	-	TRBV5-1	TRBJ1-4
CASAGDGTGVSEKLFF	TGTGCCAGCGCAGGGGATGGGACAGGGGTTAGTGAAAAACTGTTTTTT	TRBD1	-	TRBV28	TRBJ1-4
CASSRGTGGSEQYF	TGTGCCAGCTCCCGGGGGACAGGGGGATCCGAGCAGTACTTC	TRBD1	-	TRBV18	TRBJ2-7
CASSYGRKVGGYTF	TGTGCCAGCAGTTACGGTAGAAAGGTTGGGGGCTACACCTTC	-	-	TRBV6-5	TRBJ1-2
CASSTPQGSGVMNTEAFF	TGTGCCAGTAGTACGCCACAGGGTAGCGGGGTCATGAACACTGAAGCTTTCTTT	-	few	TRBV19	TRBJ1-1